The clone carrying this T cell receptor beta chain was detected a few times. The antigen is unknown. This sample was taken from a study of early T cells in non-severe SARS-CoV-2 infection. As for the study in general: Sequencing used unsorted whole-blood bulk RNA, so chains lack pairing.

Trimming took 3 bases from V and 6 from J, leaving 14 bases between them. CDR3 length equals 15 residues. Notes on the study in general: VDJdb-based matching was biased toward anti-spike CD8 responses and missed private and CD4 specificities.

Each cDNA molecule carried a unique molecular identifier. Each CDR3 protein gets one entry after TCRdb re-called the 5' RACE reads with MiXCR. The profile covers 30,000 or so distinct CDR3 sequences, with approximately 5.1% appearing a single time and roughly 22% taken by the ten largest. The sequence came from an adult who was a healthcare worker with PCR-confirmed SARS-CoV-2 infection or an uninfected control (not recorded which). The genes are TRBV12-3 or TRBV12-4 and TRBJ2-2; D is possibly TRBD2 (7 bases). Sequences were obtained from whole blood. This CDR3 is CASSFVRGAPGELFF. The CDR3 bases are TGTGCCAGCAGTTTTGTTCGGGGGGCCCCCGGGGAGCTGTTTTTT.